This T cell receptor (beta chain) was captured in a study of beta chain features in type 1 diabetes. Only a few counts were recorded for this clone. Antigen unknown. As every portion of the isolated RNA was reverse transcribed, the sequencing read expressed TCRB transcripts. Repertoires were generated with immunoSEQ multiplex PCR, while TCRdb's copy carries only in-frame clones and drops some. The sample has more than 550,000 clones, about 14% seen once; the top ten hold 0.035% to 0.045%. Using CD45RO/CCR7/CD25/CD127/CD95/CD27, CD4+ naive, central memory, regulatory and stem cell-like memory cells were sorted. General study results and limits: Type 1 diabetes patients had moderately but significantly shorter TCRB CDR3s in all four CD4+ subsets.

The germline CDR1 and CDR2 sequences are LNHDA and SQIVND (reference sequence). CDR3 size: 16 residues. The V and J ends lost 6 bases and 5 bases, in that order; junction bases with no gene match: 8. The J gene is TRBJ2-2, the V gene TRBV19; 11 bases are a match to TRBD1. Sequenced material: naive CD4+ T cells from blood. The source of this sequence is a man aged 18 to 29 with type 1 diabetes. CDR3: CASSDDGTGGTGELFF. As DNA, the CDR3 is TGTGCCAGTAGCGACGACGGGACAGGGGGAACCGGGGAGCTGTTTTTT.